These 31 T cell receptor beta chains originate from one sample sequenced in a study of cytomegalovirus exposure and HLA in healthy donors. PCR amplification relied on 60 Vbeta primers (plus 13 Jbeta primers). Method: immunoSEQ multiplex PCR; TCRdb's copy keeps in-frame clones and lacks some. This sample lists 50,000 to 80,000 clones; its ten largest clones have 3.6%. Material: PBMCs. These receptor sequences come from a woman between 18 and 29 years old in good health and CMV-seronegative.

This rearrangement joins TRBV10-3 to TRBJ1-5; 10 bases line up with TRBD1. The CDR3 has 15 residues. J was trimmed by 6 bases and V by 6 bases; bases with no gene match: 8. Germline V gene sequence: CDR1 ENHRY, CDR2 SYGVKD. The CDR3 is CAISPGQGMGQPQHF. In nucleotides, the CDR3 is TGTGCCATCAGCCCGGGACAGGGGATGGGTCAGCCCCAGCATTTT.

Comments on this clone: Within the sample, other DNA sequences also encode this same CDR3. The rearrangement uses TRBV6-5 and TRBJ1-1, with D possibly being TRBD1 (5 bases). V lost 0 bases to trimming and J lost 1 base, with 6 bases between them. Germline CDR1 and CDR2: MNHEY and SVGAGI. The CDR3 length is 14 residues. CDR3 in DNA: TGTGCCAGCAGTTACTCGGGGGGGAACACTGAAGCTTTCTTT. Translated, it gives CASSYSGGNTEAFF.

This chain connects TRBV29-1 to TRBJ2-7; D perhaps matches TRBD1 (5 bases). The CDR3 is made up of 13 amino acids. Germline V gene sequence: CDR1 SQVTM, CDR2 ANQGSEA. Trimming left V 5 bases short and J 2 bases short, with 13 bases between. CDR3 loop: CSVQGLLAYEQYF. CDR3 sequence (DNA): TGCAGCGTTCAGGGTCTGCTCGCCTACGAGCAGTACTTC.

V is TRBV7-9 and J is TRBJ1-6, with D maybe TRBD1 (6 bases). Between the trimmed V and J ends, which lost 8 bases and 13 bases, there was a span of 18 bases. CDR1 is SEHNR, CDR2 FQNEAQ, per germline (reference sequence). The CDR3 contains 13 residues. Here the CDR3 DNA reads TGTGCCAGCCAAGACAGGCTCGTTCCGCCCCTCCACTTT. It codes for CASQDRLVPPLHF.

The chain combines TRBV2 with TRBJ1-2; 8 bases agree with TRBD1. This CDR3 contains 15 residues. The ends lost 5 bases at V and 0 bases at J; junction bases unmatched: 5. The germline CDR1 and CDR2 sequences are SNHLY and FYNNEI. DNA of the CDR3: TGTGCCAGCAGTAGGGAACAGGGGGCTAACTATGGCTACACCTTC. It yields the protein CASSREQGANYGYTF.

CDR3 amino acids: CASSSGQGRSYEQYF. CDR3 coding DNA: TGTGCCAGCAGCTCCGGACAGGGCCGTTCCTACGAGCAGTACTTC. The gene calls are TRBV5-6 and TRBJ2-7; TRBD1 matches at 8 bases. The CDR3 is 15 residues long. Germline CDR1 is SGHDT and CDR2 is YYEEEE. V trimming: 3 bases; J trimming: 1 base; junction bases outside the gene matches: 6.

The J gene is TRBJ2-1, the V gene TRBV18, with D possibly matching TRBD2 (5 bases). CDR3 length equals 17 residues. The V and J ends lost 0 bases and 3 bases respectively, with 15 bases between them. CDR1 and CDR2 from the germline V gene are KGHSH and LQKENI. CDR3 sequence reads: CASSPPSGVTFYNEQFF. CDR3 DNA sequence: TGTGCCAGCTCACCACCCAGCGGAGTTACTTTCTACAATGAGCAGTTCTTC.

This rearrangement joins TRBV6-5 to TRBJ2-1; 7 bases are a match to TRBD2. CDR3 length equals 13 residues. Germline V CDR1 and CDR2: MNHEY, SVGAGI. The trim removed 6 bases at V and 7 bases at J, leaving 6 bases unmatched. CDR3 in DNA: TGTGCCAGCAGCCCAGCGGGGAATAATGAGCAGTTCTTC. Its translation is CASSPAGNNEQFF.

V usage is TRBV6-5 and J usage is TRBJ2-5; 8 positions agree with TRBD1. The tail of the sequence fits TRBJ2-7 better, so the J call may be wrong. CDR1 is MNHEY, CDR2 SVGAGI, per germline. CDR3 length: 12 amino acids. This CDR3 is CASSRTGREQYF. Here the CDR3 DNA reads TGTGCCAGCAGCCGGACAGGGCGCGAGCAGTACTTC.

The J gene is TRBJ2-3, the V gene TRBV6-5, with unresolved D. This CDR3 is 12 amino acids long. Germline V gene data show CDR1 as MNHEY and CDR2 as SVGAGI. With 5 bases removed from V and 5 bases from J, the gap between germline ends came to 8 bases. The CDR3 is CASSPGGDTQYF. The DNA for the CDR3 is TGTGCCAGCAGTCCCGGCGGAGATACGCAGTATTTT.

The chain is built from TRBV5-1 and TRBJ1-1; unclear D gene. CDR3 length equals 14 residues. The ends were cut back, 3 bases at V and 2 bases at J, with 11 bases in the middle. In germline, CDR1 is SGHRS, CDR2 YFSETQ. CDR3 sequence (DNA): TGCGCCAGCAGCTCCGGGTGGAGTAACACTGAAGCTTTCTTT. Translated: CASSSGWSNTEAFF.

The chain carries TRBV9 and TRBJ2-7; D uncertain. The CDR3 spans 13 residues. The germline V and J ends were trimmed by 0 bases and 1 base, with 5 bases remaining between them. CDR1 and CDR2 (germline): SGDLS, YYNGEE. CDR3 loop: CASSVAPSYEQYF. In DNA, the CDR3 is TGTGCCAGCAGCGTAGCCCCGTCCTACGAGCAGTACTTC.

This rearrangement joins TRBV9 to TRBJ1-5; TRBD1 aligns across 8 bases. Losses at the gene ends were 2 bases for V and 4 bases for J; bases not matched to a gene: 5. CDR3 length: 15 residues. Germline assignment: CDR1 SGDLS and CDR2 YYNGEE. CDR3 residues: CASSVGTGRNQPQHF. Written as DNA, the CDR3 is TGTGCCAGCAGCGTGGGGACAGGAAGGAATCAGCCCCAGCATTTT.

This chain links TRBV30 with TRBJ1-2; 10 bases match TRBD1. The CDR3 runs 17 residues. J gave up 8 bases and V 3 bases, and 18 bases lay outside the gene matches. CDR1 is GTSNPN, CDR2 SVGIG, per germline (reference sequence). This chain's CDR3 is CAWSLAGTGDGRGGYTF. The CDR3, as DNA: TGTGCCTGGAGCCTAGCAGGGACAGGGGACGGCCGGGGAGGCTACACCTTC.

The chain carries TRBV6-5 and TRBJ1-2; no clear D. V dropped 6 bases and J dropped 4 bases, with 18 bases sitting between them. This CDR3 is built from 15 residues. The V gene's germline CDR1 is MNHEY and CDR2 SVGAGI. The CDR3 region is CASRHGGSGSYGYTF. Written as DNA, the CDR3 is TGTGCCAGCAGACACGGTGGCAGCGGGAGCTATGGCTACACCTTC.

This chain connects TRBV18 to TRBJ1-1; D is possibly TRBD1 (5 bases). The CDR3 sequence is 15 residues long. Trimming pared 2 bases from V and 6 bases from J, leaving 16 bases between. In germline, CDR1 is KGHSH, CDR2 LQKENI. The CDR3 protein is CASSPRYTQGSEAFF. DNA for the CDR3: TGTGCCAGCTCACCAAGATATACGCAGGGCTCTGAAGCTTTCTTT.

The rearrangement uses TRBV7-9 and TRBJ2-1; the match to TRBD1 covers 12 bases. Germline trimming cut 5 bases from V and 9 bases from J; bases unmatched to any gene: 8. The CDR3 consists of 15 residues. Germline assignment: CDR1 SEHNR and CDR2 FQNEAQ (reference sequence). CDR3 in DNA: TGTGCCAGCAGCGGCGGGGACAGGGGGCAGAGTGAGCAGTTCTTC. This sequence encodes CASSGGDRGQSEQFF.

J is TRBJ1-1 and V is TRBV29-1, with 9 bases identical to TRBD1. This CDR3 region has 12 residues. V lost 4 bases and J lost 6; bases outside the gene matches: 3. Germline values: CDR1 SQVTM, CDR2 ANQGSEA. The CDR3 DNA sequence: TGCAGCGTTGGGGACAGGGCACCTGAAGCTTTCTTT. This sequence encodes CSVGDRAPEAFF.

The V call is TRBV5-1, the J call TRBJ2-2; 11 bases fit TRBD2. CDR1 and CDR2 (germline): SGHRS, YFSETQ. The V gene end was trimmed by 4 bases and the J gene end by 3 bases; junction bases not matched to a gene: 2. The CDR3 runs 15 residues. The CDR3 loop reads CASSEGLADTGELFF. In DNA, the CDR3 is TGCGCCAGCAGCGAGGGACTAGCGGACACCGGGGAGCTGTTTTTT.

The chain combines TRBV5-1 with TRBJ1-2; no clear D gene. The CDR3 covers 16 residues. Germline lookup yields CDR1 SGHRS and CDR2 YFSETQ. V lost 4 bases and J lost 0, with 16 bases in between. CDR3 sequence reads: CASSPSRGEANYGYTF. The CDR3 nucleotides are TGCGCCAGCAGCCCGTCCCGGGGTGAGGCTAACTATGGCTACACCTTC.

The J gene is TRBJ2-7, the V gene TRBV30, with TRBD1 matching 8 bases. After removal of 4 bases from V and 6 bases from J, the junction contained 8 bases not matched to a gene. Germline-derived CDR1 and CDR2 are GTSNPN and SVGIG (reference sequence). The CDR3 spans 13 residues. The CDR3, as DNA: TGTGCCTGGAATTCGTGGACAGGGACCGAGCAGTACTTC. Its protein is CAWNSWTGTEQYF.

The V call is TRBV9, the J call TRBJ1-1, with D tentatively TRBD1 (5 bases). The CDR3 totals 15 residues. In germline, CDR1 is SGDLS, CDR2 YYNGEE. V was shortened by 0 bases and J by 5 bases, with 14 bases between the two germline ends. The CDR3 nucleotides read TGTGCCAGCAGCGTAGACCCTAGGGGATCTACTGAAGCTTTCTTT. The encoded protein is CASSVDPRGSTEAFF. The full variable domain, completed using reference TRBV9 and TRBJ1-1, is DSGVTQTPKHLITATGQRVTLRCSPRSGDLSVYWYQQSLDQGLQFLIQYYNGEERAKGNILERFSAQQFPDLHSELNLSSLELGDSALYFCASSVDPRGSTEAFFGQGTRLTVV.

J is TRBJ1-2 and V is TRBV6-5, with TRBD1 identical over 7 bases. Per germline, CDR1 MNHEY and CDR2 SVGAGI. This CDR3 is built from 13 residues. Losses at the gene ends were 1 base for V and 7 bases for J; bases not matched to a gene: 3. The CDR3 DNA reads as TGTGCCAGCAGTTACTTTGGACAGGCTGGCTACACCTTC. It is translated as CASSYFGQAGYTF.

The chain couples TRBV11-2 to TRBJ2-7; 11 bases align to TRBD1. The CDR3 extends over 16 amino acids. V was pared by 4 bases and J by 4 bases, with 9 bases of the junction left unmatched. From germline, CDR1 is SGHAT and CDR2 FQNNGV. CDR3 nucleotides: TGTGCCAGCAGCTCGATCGGACAGGGGGCAAGGTACGAGCAGTACTTC. Protein sequence: CASSSIGQGARYEQYF.

The chain joins TRBV7-9 to TRBJ2-7, with D possibly being TRBD1 (6 bases). With 3 bases removed from V and 0 bases from J, the gap between germline ends came to 9 bases. CDR3 length: 14 residues. Germline V gene sequence: CDR1 SEHNR, CDR2 FQNEAQ (reference sequence). CDR3 sequence: CASSFQQGSYEQYF. CDR3 nucleotides: TGTGCCAGCAGCTTCCAACAGGGCTCCTACGAGCAGTACTTC.

The V and J genes are TRBV30 and TRBJ2-6; D not certain. V was shortened by 3 bases and J by 2 bases, with 5 bases between the two germline ends. The CDR3 is 13 amino acids. Germline V lookup: CDR1 GTSNPN, CDR2 SVGIG (reference sequence). CDR3 residues: CAWSRAGANVLTF. Written as DNA, the CDR3 is TGTGCCTGGAGCCGGGCTGGGGCCAACGTCCTGACTTTC.

The rearrangement links TRBV19 to TRBJ1-3; 11 bases agree with TRBD1. Trimming took 2 bases from V and 2 from J; bases not matched to a gene: 2. Germline-derived CDR1 and CDR2 are LNHDA and SQIVND (reference sequence). The CDR3 contains 16 residues. The CDR3 DNA reads as TGTGCCAGTAGTATATGGGGACAGGGGGCTGGAAACACCATATATTTT. The encoded protein is CASSIWGQGAGNTIYF.

V usage is TRBV4-2 and J usage is TRBJ2-5; 8 bases match TRBD2. Per the germline V gene, CDR1 is LGHNA and CDR2 is YNFKEQ. Trimming cost V 0 bases and J 4 bases; bases outside gene matches: 4. The CDR3 is made up of 15 amino acids. The CDR3 region is CASSQDPSGRETQYF. As DNA, the CDR3 is TGTGCCAGCAGCCAAGATCCCAGCGGGAGAGAGACCCAGTACTTC.

The chain is built from TRBV6-5 and TRBJ1-1, with D possibly being TRBD1 (5 bases). The CDR3 runs 14 residues. V was pared by 6 bases and J by 5 bases, with 16 bases between. Germline CDR1 and CDR2: MNHEY and SVGAGI. CDR3 in DNA: TGTGCCAGCAGACCCTCGGGGGAGGGGACTGAAGCTTTCTTT. Protein: CASRPSGEGTEAFF.

This chain joins TRBV27 and TRBJ1-4; D gene ambiguous. Between the trimmed V and J ends, which lost 7 bases and 7 bases, there was a span of 13 bases. Per the germline V gene, CDR1 is MNHEY and CDR2 is SMNVEV (reference sequence). There are 13 residues in the CDR3. For the CDR3, the DNA is TGTGCCAGCACGATTCCGGGTAGTGAAAAACTGTTTTTT. It is translated as CASTIPGSEKLFF. Looking up the rest from reference TRBV27 and TRBJ1-4 gives the full variable domain: EAQVTQNPRYLITVTGKKLTVTCSQNMNHEYMSWYRQDPGLGLRQIYYSMNVEVTDKGDVPEGYKVSRKEKRNFPLILESPSPNQTSLYFCASTIPGSEKLFFGSGTQLSVL.

The J gene is TRBJ1-5, the V gene TRBV4-2, with TRBD1 as a possible D gene (5 bases). The CDR3 extends over 15 amino acids. Trimming left V 0 bases short and J 1 base short, with 7 bases between. Germline CDR1 and CDR2: LGHNA and YNFKEQ. CDR3: CASSQEGGSNQPQHF. The CDR3 DNA reads as TGTGCCAGCAGCCAAGAGGGGGGGAGCAATCAGCCCCAGCATTTT.